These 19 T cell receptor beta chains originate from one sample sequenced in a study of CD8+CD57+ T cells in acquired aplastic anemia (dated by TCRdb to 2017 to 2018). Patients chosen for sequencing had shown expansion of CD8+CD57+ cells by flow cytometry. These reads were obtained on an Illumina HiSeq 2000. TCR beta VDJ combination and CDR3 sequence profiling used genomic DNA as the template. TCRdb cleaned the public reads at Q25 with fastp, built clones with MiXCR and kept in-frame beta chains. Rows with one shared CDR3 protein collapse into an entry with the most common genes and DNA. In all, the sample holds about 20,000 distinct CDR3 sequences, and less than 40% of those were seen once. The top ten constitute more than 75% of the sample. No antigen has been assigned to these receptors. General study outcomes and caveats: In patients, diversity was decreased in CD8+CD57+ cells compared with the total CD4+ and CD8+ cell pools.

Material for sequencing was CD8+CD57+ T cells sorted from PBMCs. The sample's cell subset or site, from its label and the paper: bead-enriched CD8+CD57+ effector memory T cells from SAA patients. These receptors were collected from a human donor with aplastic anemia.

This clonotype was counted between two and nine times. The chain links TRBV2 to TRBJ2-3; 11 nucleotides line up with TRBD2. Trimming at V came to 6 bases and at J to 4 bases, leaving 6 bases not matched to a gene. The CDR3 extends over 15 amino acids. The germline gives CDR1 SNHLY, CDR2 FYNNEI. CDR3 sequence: CASRPGTSGSDTQYF. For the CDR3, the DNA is TGTGCCAGCAGGCCCGGGACTAGCGGATCAGATACGCAGTATTTT.

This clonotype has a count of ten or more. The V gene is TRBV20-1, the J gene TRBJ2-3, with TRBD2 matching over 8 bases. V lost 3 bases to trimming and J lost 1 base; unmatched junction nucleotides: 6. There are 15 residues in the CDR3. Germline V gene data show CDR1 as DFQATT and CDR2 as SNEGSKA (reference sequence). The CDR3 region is CSASPRRGGTDTQYF. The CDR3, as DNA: TGCAGTGCTAGCCCTCGGCGGGGGGGCACAGATACGCAGTATTTT.

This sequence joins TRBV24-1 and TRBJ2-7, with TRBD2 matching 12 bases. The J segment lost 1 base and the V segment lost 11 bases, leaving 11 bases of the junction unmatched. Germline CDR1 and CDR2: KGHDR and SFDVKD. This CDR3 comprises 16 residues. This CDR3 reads CASTGEGLAGSYEQYF. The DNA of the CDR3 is TGTGCCAGCACCGGGGAAGGACTAGCGGGGTCCTACGAGCAGTACTTC.

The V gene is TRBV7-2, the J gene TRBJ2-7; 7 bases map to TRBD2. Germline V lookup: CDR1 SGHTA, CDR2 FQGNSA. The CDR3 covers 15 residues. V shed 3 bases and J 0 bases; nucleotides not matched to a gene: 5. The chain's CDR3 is CASSLAAGSSYEQYF. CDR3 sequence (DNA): TGTGCCAGCAGCTTGGCAGCGGGAAGCTCCTACGAGCAGTACTTC.

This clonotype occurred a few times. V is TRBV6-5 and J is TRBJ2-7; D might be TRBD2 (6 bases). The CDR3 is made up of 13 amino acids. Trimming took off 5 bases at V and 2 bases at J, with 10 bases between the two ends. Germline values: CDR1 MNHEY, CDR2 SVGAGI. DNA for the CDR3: TGTGCCAGCAGTAAGGACTACGCCTACGAGCAGTACGTC. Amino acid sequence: CASSKDYAYEQYV.

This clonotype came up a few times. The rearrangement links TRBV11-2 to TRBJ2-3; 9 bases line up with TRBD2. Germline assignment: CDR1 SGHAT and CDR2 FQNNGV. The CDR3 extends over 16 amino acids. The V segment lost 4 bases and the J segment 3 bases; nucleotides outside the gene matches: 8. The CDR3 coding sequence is TGTGCCAGCAGCTATACTAGCGGGCGCACTACAGATACGCAGTATTTT. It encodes CASSYTSGRTTDTQYF.

In DNA, the CDR3 is TGTGCCAGCAGCCAGGGACAGGGAAGGGTAGAGACCCAGTACTTC. Residues: CASSQGQGRVETQYF. The V gene is TRBV7-9, the J gene TRBJ2-5; TRBD1 aligns across 9 bases. CDR3 length: 15 amino acids. The germline gives CDR1 SEHNR, CDR2 FQNEAQ (reference sequence). Trimming at V came to 5 bases and at J to 4 bases, leaving 8 bases not matched to a gene. The full variable domain, in which reference TRBV7-9 and TRBJ2-5 provide the parts outside the CDR3, is DTGVSQNPRHKITKRGQNVTFRCDPISEHNRLYWYRQTLGQGPEFLTYFQNEAQLEKSRLLSDRFSAERPKGSFSTLEIQRTEQGDSAMYLCASSQGQGRVETQYFGPGTRLLVL.

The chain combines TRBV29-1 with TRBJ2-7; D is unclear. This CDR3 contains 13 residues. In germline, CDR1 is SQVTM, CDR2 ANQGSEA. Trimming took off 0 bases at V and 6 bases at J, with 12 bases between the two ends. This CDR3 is CSVEDLGRVEQYF. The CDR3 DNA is TGCAGCGTTGAAGATCTTGGAAGGGTCGAGCAGTACTTC.

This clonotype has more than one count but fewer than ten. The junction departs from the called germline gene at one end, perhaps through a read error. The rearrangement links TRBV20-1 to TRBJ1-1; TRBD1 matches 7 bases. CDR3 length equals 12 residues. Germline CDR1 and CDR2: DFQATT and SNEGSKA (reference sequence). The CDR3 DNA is TGCAGTGCAAGAGGACAGGTTACTGAAGCTTTCTTT. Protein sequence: CSARGQVTEAFF.

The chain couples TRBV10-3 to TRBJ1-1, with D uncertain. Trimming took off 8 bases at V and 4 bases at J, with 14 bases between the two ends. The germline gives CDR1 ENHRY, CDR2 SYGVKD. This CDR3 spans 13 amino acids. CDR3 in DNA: TGTGCCATCCGCCCCTTTGGGAGCACTGAAGCTTTCTTT. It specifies CAIRPFGSTEAFF.

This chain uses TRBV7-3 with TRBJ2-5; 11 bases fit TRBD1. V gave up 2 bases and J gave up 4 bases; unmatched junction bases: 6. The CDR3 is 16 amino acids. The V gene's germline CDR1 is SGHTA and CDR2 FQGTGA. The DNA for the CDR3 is TGTGCCAGCAGCTTAGAAGCAGGGACAGGGGGAGAGACCCAGTACTTC. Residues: CASSLEAGTGGETQYF.

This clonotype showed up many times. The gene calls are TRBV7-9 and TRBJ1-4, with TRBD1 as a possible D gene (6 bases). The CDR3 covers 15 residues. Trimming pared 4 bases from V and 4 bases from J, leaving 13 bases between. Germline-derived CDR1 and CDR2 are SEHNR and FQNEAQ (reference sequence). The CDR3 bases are TGTGCCAGCAGCTCCTCAGACAGGTTTAATGAAAAACTGTTTTTT. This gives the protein CASSSSDRFNEKLFF.

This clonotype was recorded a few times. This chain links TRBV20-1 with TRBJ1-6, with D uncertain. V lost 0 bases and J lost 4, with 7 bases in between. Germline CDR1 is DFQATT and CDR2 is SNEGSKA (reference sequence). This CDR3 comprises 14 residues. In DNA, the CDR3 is TGCAGTGCTAGAGATCCCAGTTATAATTCACCCCTCCACTTT. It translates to CSARDPSYNSPLHF.

CDR3 residues: CSARAGNSRYGYTF. CDR3 in DNA: TGCAGTGCTAGAGCCGGGAACTCGCGTTATGGCTACACCTTC. The genes are TRBV20-1 and TRBJ1-2, with no clear D. The V end lost 1 base, the J end lost 5 bases, and 14 bases lay between the germline ends. The CDR3 consists of 14 residues. Germline CDR1 DFQATT, CDR2 SNEGSKA (reference sequence).

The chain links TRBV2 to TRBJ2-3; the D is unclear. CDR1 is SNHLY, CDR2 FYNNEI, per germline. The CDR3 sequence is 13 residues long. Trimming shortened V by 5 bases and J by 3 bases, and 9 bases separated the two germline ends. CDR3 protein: CASSPDLTDTQYF. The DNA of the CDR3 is TGTGCCAGCAGTCCGGACCTTACAGATACGCAGTATTTT. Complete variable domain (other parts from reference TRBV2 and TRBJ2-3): EPEVTQTPSHQVTQMGQEVILRCVPISNHLYFYWYRQILGQKVEFLVSFYNNEISEKSEIFDDQFSVERPDGSNFTLKIRSTKLEDSAMYFCASSPDLTDTQYFGPGTRLTVL.

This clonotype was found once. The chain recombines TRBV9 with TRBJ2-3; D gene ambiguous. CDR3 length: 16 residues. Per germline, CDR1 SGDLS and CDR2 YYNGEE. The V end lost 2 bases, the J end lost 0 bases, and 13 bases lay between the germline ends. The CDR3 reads CASSVGGGPSTDTQYF. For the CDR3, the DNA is TGTGCCAGCAGCGTGGGTGGCGGACCTAGCACAGATACGCAGTATTTT.

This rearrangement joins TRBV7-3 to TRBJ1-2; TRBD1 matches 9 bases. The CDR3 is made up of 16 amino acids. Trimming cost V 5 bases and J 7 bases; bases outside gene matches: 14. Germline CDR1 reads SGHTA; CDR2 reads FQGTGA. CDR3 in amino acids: CASSAKTGGFLRGYTF. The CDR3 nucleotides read TGTGCCAGCAGCGCTAAAACAGGGGGCTTCCTCCGTGGCTACACCTTC.

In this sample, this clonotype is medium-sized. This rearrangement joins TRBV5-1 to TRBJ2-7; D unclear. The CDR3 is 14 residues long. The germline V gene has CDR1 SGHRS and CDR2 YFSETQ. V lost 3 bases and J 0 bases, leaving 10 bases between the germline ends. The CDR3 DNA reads TGCGCCAGCAGCTCCTACCCAGGCTCCTACGAGCAGTACTTC. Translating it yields CASSSYPGSYEQYF.

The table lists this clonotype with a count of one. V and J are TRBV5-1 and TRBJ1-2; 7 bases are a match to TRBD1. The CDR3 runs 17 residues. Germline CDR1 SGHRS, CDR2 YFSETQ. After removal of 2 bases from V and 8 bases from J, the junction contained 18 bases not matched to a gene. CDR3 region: CASSFRQGEEVSGGYTF. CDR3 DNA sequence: TGCGCCAGCAGCTTCAGACAGGGAGAGGAAGTTTCGGGAGGCTACACCTTC.